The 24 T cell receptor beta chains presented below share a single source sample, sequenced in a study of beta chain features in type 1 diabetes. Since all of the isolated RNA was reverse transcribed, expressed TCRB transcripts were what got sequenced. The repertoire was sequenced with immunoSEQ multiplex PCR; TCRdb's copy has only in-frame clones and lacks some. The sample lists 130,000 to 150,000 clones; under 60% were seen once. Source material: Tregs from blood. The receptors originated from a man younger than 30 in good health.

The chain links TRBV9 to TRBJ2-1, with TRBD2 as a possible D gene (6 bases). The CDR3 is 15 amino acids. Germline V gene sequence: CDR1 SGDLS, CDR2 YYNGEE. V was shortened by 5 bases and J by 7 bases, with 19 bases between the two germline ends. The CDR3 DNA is TGTGCCAGCAGTGGCGGGGCCCCGGTGGAGAATGAGCAGTTCTTC. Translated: CASSGGAPVENEQFF.

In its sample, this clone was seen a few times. The CDR3 is CASSLPDRGGYTF. The CDR3 DNA follows: TGTGCCAGCAGCTTGCCCGACAGGGGAGGCTACACCTTC. The V and J genes are TRBV5-4 and TRBJ1-2; 8 bases line up with TRBD1. The ends lost 1 base at V and 8 bases at J; junction bases unmatched: 4. The CDR3 has 13 amino acids. Germline V gene lookup returns CDR1 SGHNT and CDR2 YYREEE (reference sequence).

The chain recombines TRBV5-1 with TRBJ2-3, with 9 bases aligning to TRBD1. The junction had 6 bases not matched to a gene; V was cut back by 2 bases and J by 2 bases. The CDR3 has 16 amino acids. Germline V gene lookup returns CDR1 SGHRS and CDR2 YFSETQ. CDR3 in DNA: TGCGCCAGCAGCTTCGGGACAGGGCTTATCACAGATACGCAGTATTTT. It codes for CASSFGTGLITDTQYF.

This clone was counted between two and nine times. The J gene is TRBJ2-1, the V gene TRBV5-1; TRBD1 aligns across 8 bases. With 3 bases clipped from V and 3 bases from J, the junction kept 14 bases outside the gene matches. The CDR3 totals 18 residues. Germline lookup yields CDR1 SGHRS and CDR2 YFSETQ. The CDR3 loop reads CASSYRLLGQGLYNEQFF. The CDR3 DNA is TGCGCCAGCAGCTACCGGTTACTAGGACAGGGACTCTACAATGAGCAGTTCTTC.

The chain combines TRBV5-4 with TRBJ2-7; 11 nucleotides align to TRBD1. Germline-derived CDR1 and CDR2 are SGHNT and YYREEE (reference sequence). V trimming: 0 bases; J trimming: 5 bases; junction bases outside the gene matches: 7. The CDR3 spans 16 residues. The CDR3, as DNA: TGTGCCAGCAGCTTGGCCTCTGGACAGGGGGCCAACGAGCAGTACTTC. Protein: CASSLASGQGANEQYF.

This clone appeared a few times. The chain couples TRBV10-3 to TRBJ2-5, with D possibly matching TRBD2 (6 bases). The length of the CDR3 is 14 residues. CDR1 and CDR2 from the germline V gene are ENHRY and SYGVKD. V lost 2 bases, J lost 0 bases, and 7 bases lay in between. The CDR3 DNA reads TGTGCCATCAGTGAGCCGGGGGACCAAGAGACCCAGTACTTC. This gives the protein CAISEPGDQETQYF.

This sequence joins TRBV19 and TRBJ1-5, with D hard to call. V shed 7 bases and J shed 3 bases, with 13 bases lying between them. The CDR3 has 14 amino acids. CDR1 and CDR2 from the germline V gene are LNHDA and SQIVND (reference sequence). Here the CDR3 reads CASTRQGYNQPQHF. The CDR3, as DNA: TGTGCCAGTACCAGACAAGGTTACAATCAGCCCCAGCATTTT.

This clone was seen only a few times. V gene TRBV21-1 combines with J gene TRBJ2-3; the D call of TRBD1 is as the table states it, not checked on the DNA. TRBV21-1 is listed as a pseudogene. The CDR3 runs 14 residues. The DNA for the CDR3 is TGTGCCAGCAGCTCATGTCAGGGCGCAGATACGCAGTATTTT. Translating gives CASSSCQGADTQYF.

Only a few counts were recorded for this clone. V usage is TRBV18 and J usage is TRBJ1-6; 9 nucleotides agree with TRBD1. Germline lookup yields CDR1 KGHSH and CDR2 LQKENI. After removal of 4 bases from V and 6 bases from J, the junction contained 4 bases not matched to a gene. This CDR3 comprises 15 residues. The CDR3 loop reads CASSLGQGSNSPLHF. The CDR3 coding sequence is TGTGCCAGCTCACTTGGACAGGGGAGTAATTCACCCCTCCACTTT.

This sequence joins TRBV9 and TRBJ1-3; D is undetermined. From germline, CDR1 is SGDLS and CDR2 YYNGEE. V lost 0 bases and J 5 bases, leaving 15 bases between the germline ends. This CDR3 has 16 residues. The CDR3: CASSVEAAPFRNTIYF. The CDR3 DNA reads TGTGCCAGCAGCGTAGAAGCGGCCCCGTTTAGAAACACCATATATTTT.

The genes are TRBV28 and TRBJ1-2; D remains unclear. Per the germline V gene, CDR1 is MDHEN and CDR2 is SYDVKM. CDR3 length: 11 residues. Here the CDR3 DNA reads TGTGGTTCGTACTCCAACTATGGCTACACCTTC. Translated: CGSYSNYGYTF.

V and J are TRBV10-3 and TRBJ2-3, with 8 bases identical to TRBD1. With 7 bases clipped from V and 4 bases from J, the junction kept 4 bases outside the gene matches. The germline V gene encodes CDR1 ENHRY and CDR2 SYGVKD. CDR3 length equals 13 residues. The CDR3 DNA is TGTGCCATCATTGGACAGGGATCAGATACGCAGTATTTT. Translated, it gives CAIIGQGSDTQYF.

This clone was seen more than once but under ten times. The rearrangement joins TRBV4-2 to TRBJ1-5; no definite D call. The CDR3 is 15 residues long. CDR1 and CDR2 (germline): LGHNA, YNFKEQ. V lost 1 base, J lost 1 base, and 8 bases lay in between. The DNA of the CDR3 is TGTGCCAGCAGCCAAGGCCGGAGGAGCAATCAGCCCCAGCATTTT. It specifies CASSQGRRSNQPQHF.

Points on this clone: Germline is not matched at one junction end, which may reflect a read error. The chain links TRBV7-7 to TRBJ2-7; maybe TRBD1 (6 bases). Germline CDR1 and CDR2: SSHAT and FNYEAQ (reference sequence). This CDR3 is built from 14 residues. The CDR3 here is CASSLAPDSPEQYF. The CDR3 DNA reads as TGTGCTAGCAGCTTAGCCCCGGACAGCCCAGAGCAGTACTTC.

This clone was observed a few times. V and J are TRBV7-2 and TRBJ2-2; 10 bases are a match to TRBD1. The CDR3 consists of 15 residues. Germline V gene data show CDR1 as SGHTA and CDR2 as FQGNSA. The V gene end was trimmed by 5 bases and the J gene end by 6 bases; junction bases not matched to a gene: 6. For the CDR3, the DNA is TGTGCCAGCAGCCAGCCGGGACAGGGGTCCGGGGAGCTGTTTTTT. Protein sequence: CASSQPGQGSGELFF.

The CDR3 DNA is TGTGCCAGCAGCTCACCGGGGGGGCGTACAGATACGCAGTATTTT. As protein: CASSSPGGRTDTQYF. The J gene is TRBJ2-3, the V gene TRBV7-9; 8 bases map to TRBD2. The CDR3 loop spans 15 amino acids. J was trimmed by 3 bases and V by 4 bases; bases with no gene match: 6. CDR1 is SEHNR and CDR2 is FQNEAQ in the germline V gene (reference sequence).

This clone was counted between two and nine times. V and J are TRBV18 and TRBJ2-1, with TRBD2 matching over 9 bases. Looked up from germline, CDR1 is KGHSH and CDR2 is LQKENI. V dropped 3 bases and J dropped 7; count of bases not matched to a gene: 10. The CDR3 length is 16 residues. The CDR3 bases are TGTGCCAGCTCACCTTTCCTAGATAGCGGGAGAAATGAGCAGTTCTTC. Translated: CASSPFLDSGRNEQFF.

This CDR3 reads CAWSVLQAGGPGNEQFF. The CDR3 DNA reads TGTGCCTGGAGTGTCTTACAAGCGGGGGGGCCGGGCAATGAGCAGTTCTTC. The chain couples TRBV30 to TRBJ2-1, with 10 nucleotides matching TRBD2. Looked up from germline, CDR1 is GTSNPN and CDR2 is SVGIG (reference sequence). This CDR3 region has 17 residues. V shed 0 bases, J shed 6 bases, and the junction held 11 bases outside the gene matches.

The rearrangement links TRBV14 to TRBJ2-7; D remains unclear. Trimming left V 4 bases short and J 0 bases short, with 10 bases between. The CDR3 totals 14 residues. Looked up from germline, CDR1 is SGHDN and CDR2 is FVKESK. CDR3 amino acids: CASSRRLSSYEQYF. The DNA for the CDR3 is TGTGCCAGCAGCCGCCGGTTAAGCTCCTACGAGCAGTACTTC.

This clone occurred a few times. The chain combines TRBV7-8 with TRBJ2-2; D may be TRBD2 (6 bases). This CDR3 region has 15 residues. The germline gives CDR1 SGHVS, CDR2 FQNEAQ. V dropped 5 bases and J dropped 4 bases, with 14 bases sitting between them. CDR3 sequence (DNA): TGTGCCAGCAGCCCCGCGCGGGGAATCACCGGGGAGCTGTTTTTT. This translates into CASSPARGITGELFF.

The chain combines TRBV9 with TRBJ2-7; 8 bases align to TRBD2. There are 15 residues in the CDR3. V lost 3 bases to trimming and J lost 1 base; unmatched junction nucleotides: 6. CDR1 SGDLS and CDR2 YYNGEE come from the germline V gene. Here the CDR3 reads CASSESGRLSYEQYF. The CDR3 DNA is TGTGCCAGCAGCGAAAGCGGGAGACTGTCCTACGAGCAGTACTTC.

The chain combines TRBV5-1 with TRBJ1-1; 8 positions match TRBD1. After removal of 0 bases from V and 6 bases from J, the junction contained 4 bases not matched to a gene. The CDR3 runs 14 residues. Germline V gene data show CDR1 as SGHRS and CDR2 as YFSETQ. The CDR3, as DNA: TGCGCCAGCAGCTTGGGACAGGGGACCGCTGAAGCTTTCTTT. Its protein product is CASSLGQGTAEAFF.

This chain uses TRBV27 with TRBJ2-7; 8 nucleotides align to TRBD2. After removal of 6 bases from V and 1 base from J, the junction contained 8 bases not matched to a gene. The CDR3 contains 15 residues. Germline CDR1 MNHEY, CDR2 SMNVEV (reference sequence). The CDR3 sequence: CASRSPGGESYEQYF. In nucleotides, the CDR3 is TGTGCCAGCAGGTCACCGGGGGGGGAATCCTACGAGCAGTACTTC.

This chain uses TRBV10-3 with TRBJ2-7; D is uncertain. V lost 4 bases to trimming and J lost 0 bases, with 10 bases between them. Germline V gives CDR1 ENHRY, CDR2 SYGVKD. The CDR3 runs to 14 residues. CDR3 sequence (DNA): TGTGCCATCAGTGGTGTACAGAGCTCCTACGAGCAGTACTTC. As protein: CAISGVQSSYEQYF.